A few counts support the clone carrying this T cell receptor beta chain. Its cognate antigen is unknown. The sample belongs to a study of T cells in Graves' hyperthyroidism and ophthalmopathy. Overall study findings and caveats: For ophthalmopathy, model prediction preceded onset by a median around six months.

Trimming removed 8 bases from V and 4 bases from J, with 17 bases in between. Germline loops: CDR1 SNHLY, CDR2 FYNNEI. This CDR3 is built from 15 residues. Amplified TCR beta CDR3 regions derived from RNA transcripts. HTBI primers were used for first-round RT-PCR of the TCR CDR3. Each CDR3 protein gets one entry after TCRdb re-called the multiplex PCR reads with MiXCR. Found here are approximately 210,000 distinct CDR3 sequences, 17% of them singletons; the top ten hold roughly 50%. The clonotype was recovered from a man in his fifties with Graves' hyperthyroidism. The V call is TRBV2, the J call TRBJ2-2, with D tentatively TRBD2 (5 bases). What was sequenced was blood. CDR3 loop: CASQLGSRVTGELFF. Here the CDR3 DNA reads TGTGCCAGCCAATTGGGGAGTAGGGTCACCGGGGAGCTGTTTTTT.